Each of the 32 T cell receptor beta chains below was sequenced from the same sample in a study of cytomegalovirus exposure and HLA in healthy donors. The PCR had 60 Vbeta and 13 Jbeta primers. Clones were sequenced by immunoSEQ multiplex PCR, and TCRdb holds only the in-frame ones, with some missing. The sample holds 130,000 to 150,000 clones; roughly 80% are singletons and the top ten take 6.7%. Sequenced: PBMCs. The receptors were gathered from a woman in her forties in good health and CMV-seropositive.

The rearrangement joins TRBV6-5 to TRBJ1-1; D might be TRBD1 (5 bases). The CDR3 loop spans 13 amino acids. Germline V gives CDR1 MNHEY, CDR2 SVGAGI. V dropped 7 bases and J dropped 4 bases, with 13 bases sitting between them. CDR3 sequence (DNA): TGTGCCAGCAACTCCCAGGGCGGCACTGAAGCTTTCTTT. Translation: CASNSQGGTEAFF.

J is TRBJ2-6 and V is TRBV10-3; tentatively, D is TRBD2 (5 bases). The CDR3 is 13 amino acids. The germline CDR1 and CDR2 sequences are ENHRY and SYGVKD. V dropped 8 bases and J dropped 0 bases, with 5 bases sitting between them. The CDR3 DNA reads TGTGCCATCCGGGACTCTGGGGCCAACGTCCTGACTTTC. Protein product: CAIRDSGANVLTF.

The chain has TRBV2 and TRBJ2-3; 7 bases are shared with TRBD2. This CDR3 is 15 amino acids long. Germline V gene data show CDR1 as SNHLY and CDR2 as FYNNEI. V lost 2 bases to trimming and J lost 1 base; unmatched junction nucleotides: 3. The CDR3 loop reads CASSELAGGTDTQYF. CDR3 DNA sequence: TGTGCCAGCAGTGAACTGGCGGGGGGCACAGATACGCAGTATTTT.

This clone was seen a single time. The V gene is TRBV19, the J gene TRBJ1-2; D is possibly TRBD1 (6 bases). Trimming cost V 5 bases and J 4 bases, with 8 bases left between them. In germline, CDR1 is LNHDA, CDR2 SQIVND (reference sequence). The CDR3 length is 12 residues. In DNA form, the CDR3 reads TGTGCCAGTAGTGTGGGGGCCTATGGCTACACCTTC. It encodes CASSVGAYGYTF. The complete variable domain, with remaining parts taken from reference TRBV19 and TRBJ1-2, reads DGGITQSPKYLFRKEGQNVTLSCEQNLNHDAMYWYRQDPGQGLRLIYYSQIVNDFQKGDIAEGYSVSREKKESFPLTVTSAQKNPTAFYLCASSVGAYGYTFGSGTRLTVV.

V usage is TRBV9 and J usage is TRBJ2-1, with 8 bases lining up with TRBD2. J lost 3 bases, V lost 3 bases, and 5 bases had no gene match. Germline values: CDR1 SGDLS, CDR2 YYNGEE. The CDR3 consists of 15 residues. The CDR3 sequence is CASSERGGFYNEQFF. DNA for the CDR3: TGTGCCAGCAGCGAACGGGGGGGGTTCTACAATGAGCAGTTCTTC.

The chain has TRBV29-1 and TRBJ1-4; D unresolved. Trimming took 5 bases from V and 4 from J, leaving 14 bases between them. In germline, CDR1 is SQVTM, CDR2 ANQGSEA. The CDR3 covers 14 residues. DNA for the CDR3: TGCAGCGTTTCGGTAGCTCCCGGTAATGAAAAACTGTTTTTT. Amino acids: CSVSVAPGNEKLFF.

The chain carries TRBV23-1 and TRBJ2-7, with 9 bases that match TRBD2. TRBV23-1 is given ORF status, its function remaining uncertain. Trimming cost V 2 bases and J 1 base; bases outside gene matches: 0. The CDR3 contains 14 residues. Written as DNA, the CDR3 is TGCGCCAGCAGTCAAACTAGCGGGTCCTACGAGCAGTACTTC. It encodes CASSQTSGSYEQYF.

This chain connects TRBV13 to TRBJ2-3; possible D gene TRBD2, 6 bases. The germline CDR1 and CDR2 sequences are PRHDT and FYEKMQ (reference sequence). The V and J ends lost 6 bases and 2 bases respectively, with 15 bases between them. The CDR3 is 15 amino acids. This chain's CDR3 is CASRRLWGDTDTQYF. Here the CDR3 DNA reads TGTGCCAGCAGGCGGCTGTGGGGGGACACAGATACGCAGTATTTT.

The chain employs TRBV6-6 and TRBJ2-2, with 10 positions matching TRBD1. The CDR3 is 16 residues long. The V gene's germline CDR1 is MNHNY and CDR2 SVGAGI (reference sequence). V lost 4 bases, J lost 7 bases, and 9 bases stayed unmatched. CDR3 DNA sequence: TGTGCCAGCAGTTCCTTCGGGACAGGGGCAGTCGGGGAGCTGTTTTTT. Amino acids: CASSSFGTGAVGELFF.

The gene calls are TRBV5-4 and TRBJ2-2; D is uncertain. The CDR3 runs 13 residues. Germline V gene sequence: CDR1 SGHNT, CDR2 YYREEE (reference sequence). V dropped 3 bases and J dropped 6 bases, with 9 bases sitting between them. In nucleotides, the CDR3 is TGTGCCAGCAGCTCGAGACAAGCCGGGGAGCTGTTTTTT. Translation gives CASSSRQAGELFF.

This clone was detected a few times. The chain links TRBV7-9 to TRBJ1-1; 9 bases map to TRBD1. With 6 bases clipped from V and 5 bases from J, the junction kept 4 bases outside the gene matches. The CDR3 totals 13 residues. The V gene's germline CDR1 is SEHNR and CDR2 FQNEAQ (reference sequence). The DNA for the CDR3 is TGTGCCAGCAGTCACGACAGGGGGACTGAAGCTTTCTTT. Amino acid sequence: CASSHDRGTEAFF.

This rearrangement joins TRBV10-3 to TRBJ2-2; a weak D match, TRBD2 (6 bases). The CDR3 length is 14 residues. V shed 11 bases and J shed 5 bases, with 18 bases lying between them. From germline, CDR1 is ENHRY and CDR2 SYGVKD. CDR3 in DNA: TGTGCCTCCGCTGGTGGGGGAGGTACCGGGGAGCTGTTTTTT. Amino acid sequence: CASAGGGGTGELFF.

The V gene is TRBV7-9, the J gene TRBJ1-2; a weak D match, TRBD1 (6 bases). CDR1 is SEHNR and CDR2 is FQNEAQ in the germline V gene (reference sequence). The CDR3 loop spans 14 amino acids. The V end lost 4 bases, the J end lost 8 bases, and 17 bases lay between the germline ends. The CDR3 region is CASSSEAGAIGYTF. The CDR3 nucleotides are TGTGCCAGCAGCTCTGAAGCGGGGGCCATAGGCTACACCTTC. Full variable domain (remainder filled in from reference TRBV7-9 and TRBJ1-2): DTGVSQNPRHKITKRGQNVTFRCDPISEHNRLYWYRQTLGQGPEFLTYFQNEAQLEKSRLLSDRFSAERPKGSFSTLEIQRTEQGDSAMYLCASSSEAGAIGYTFGSGTRLTVV.

This chain uses TRBV7-6 with TRBJ2-1, with 10 bases identical to TRBD2. The CDR3 totals 15 residues. V was clipped by 4 bases and J by 8 bases; unmatched bases: 8. Germline CDR1 and CDR2: SGHVS and FNYEAQ. The CDR3 region has the DNA TGTGCCAGCAGCTCGCAGAGACTAGCGGGTTATGAGCAGTTCTTC. Encoded protein: CASSSQRLAGYEQFF.

This rearrangement joins TRBV5-1 to TRBJ2-3, with 8 bases that match TRBD1. J was trimmed by 6 bases and V by 5 bases; bases with no gene match: 8. Germline V gene lookup returns CDR1 SGHRS and CDR2 YFSETQ. This CDR3 region has 14 residues. CDR3 residues: CASSPKTGADTQYF. CDR3 DNA sequence: TGCGCCAGCAGTCCGAAGACAGGGGCGGATACGCAGTATTTT.

This clone came up a few times. The CDR3 DNA is TGTGCCAGCAGCACCCTGGACAGCTATGGCTACACCTTC. It specifies CASSTLDSYGYTF. The chain combines TRBV28 with TRBJ1-2, with D tentatively TRBD1 (6 bases). Germline V lookup: CDR1 MDHEN, CDR2 SYDVKM. Trimming took 6 bases from V and 4 from J, leaving 12 bases between them. The CDR3 is 13 amino acids.

This rearrangement joins TRBV2 to TRBJ2-2; 7 bases fit TRBD1. The CDR3 spans 17 residues. Germline V CDR1 and CDR2: SNHLY, FYNNEI. Trimming cost V 8 bases and J 4 bases; bases outside gene matches: 16. The CDR3 DNA sequence: TGTGCCAGCCTCCGGGACAGCACATCATTAATCACCGGGGAGCTGTTTTTT. As protein: CASLRDSTSLITGELFF.

This clone appeared a few times. This sequence joins TRBV5-6 and TRBJ1-2; unclear D gene. Germline V gene lookup returns CDR1 SGHDT and CDR2 YYEEEE. Trimming pared 0 bases from V and 7 bases from J, leaving 10 bases between. CDR3 size: 13 residues. The CDR3 sequence: CASSLAGFSGYTF. CDR3 DNA: TGTGCCAGCAGCTTGGCGGGTTTCAGTGGCTACACCTTC.

The chain joins TRBV9 to TRBJ1-4; D remains ambiguous. Germline assignment: CDR1 SGDLS and CDR2 YYNGEE. This CDR3 region has 15 residues. V was clipped by 4 bases and J by 0 bases, with 10 bases between them. CDR3 DNA sequence: TGTGCCAGCAGCCCTCGGACTGCAACTAATGAAAAACTGTTTTTT. Its translation is CASSPRTATNEKLFF.

The sample holds a few counts of this clone. The V call is TRBV7-9, the J call TRBJ2-1, with a possible D match to TRBD1 (5 bases). Germline CDR1 and CDR2: SEHNR and FQNEAQ (reference sequence). The CDR3 sequence is 15 residues long. V was shortened by 7 bases and J by 2 bases, with 15 bases between the two germline ends. In DNA, the CDR3 is TGTGCCAGCACCACCGATTTAGGGGCCTACAATGAGCAGTTCTTC. This translates into CASTTDLGAYNEQFF.

This chain connects TRBV7-9 to TRBJ1-5; D gene unclear. Trimming pared 5 bases from V and 0 bases from J, leaving 20 bases between. The CDR3 spans 18 residues. The germline V gene encodes CDR1 SEHNR and CDR2 FQNEAQ (reference sequence). The CDR3: CASSRDGLAGYSNQPQHF. The CDR3, as DNA: TGTGCCAGCAGCCGAGACGGCCTGGCAGGCTATAGCAATCAGCCCCAGCATTTT.

This clone appeared a few times. The chain recombines TRBV30 with TRBJ2-3, with 7 bases aligning to TRBD2. Germline trimming cut 0 bases from V and 2 bases from J; bases unmatched to any gene: 11. The CDR3 loop spans 17 amino acids. In germline, CDR1 is GTSNPN, CDR2 SVGIG (reference sequence). The CDR3 sequence is CAWSVLLAGVHTDTQYF. The CDR3 DNA reads TGTGCCTGGAGTGTACTTCTTGCGGGGGTTCACACAGATACGCAGTATTTT.

This chain links TRBV9 with TRBJ2-5; TRBD2 is a possible D gene (6 bases). CDR1 is SGDLS and CDR2 is YYNGEE in the germline V gene. Trimming took 6 bases from V and 0 from J, leaving 9 bases between them. This CDR3 region has 13 residues. The CDR3 spells CASTRGNQETQYF. The CDR3 nucleotides read TGTGCCAGCACACGGGGGAACCAAGAGACCCAGTACTTC.

The chain is built from TRBV2 and TRBJ2-1; TRBD2 agrees at 11 bases. The CDR3 covers 13 residues. The germline V gene encodes CDR1 SNHLY and CDR2 FYNNEI. With V trimmed by 8 bases and J by 7 bases, 4 bases remained unmatched. CDR3 region: CASEASGGNEQFF. CDR3 sequence (DNA): TGTGCCAGCGAGGCTAGCGGGGGGAATGAGCAGTTCTTC.

This clone has a single count. The rearrangement joins TRBV5-1 to TRBJ2-2; 13 bases align to TRBD2. The CDR3 is 18 amino acids. Germline V lookup: CDR1 SGHRS, CDR2 YFSETQ. With V trimmed by 4 bases and J by 4 bases, 10 bases remained unmatched. Here the CDR3 DNA reads TGCGCCAGCAGCACCGGACTAGCGGGGGCCCCGAGCACCGGGGAGCTGTTTTTT. Encoded protein: CASSTGLAGAPSTGELFF. The complete variable domain, with remaining parts taken from reference TRBV5-1 and TRBJ2-2, reads KAGVTQTPRYLIKTRGQQVTLSCSPISGHRSVSWYQQTPGQGLQFLFEYFSETQRNKGNFPGRFSGRQFSNSRSEMNVSTLELGDSALYLCASSTGLAGAPSTGELFFGEGSRLTVL.

This clone is a singleton in its sample. The chain uses TRBV4-2 and TRBJ2-5; maybe TRBD2 (5 bases). CDR3 length: 14 amino acids. Germline V gene data show CDR1 as LGHNA and CDR2 as YNFKEQ. V lost 3 bases and J 5 bases, leaving 13 bases between the germline ends. CDR3 region: CASSQASGKETQYF. CDR3 nucleotides: TGTGCCAGCAGCCAGGCCTCGGGGAAGGAGACCCAGTACTTC.

The chain carries TRBV9 and TRBJ2-7; D may be TRBD1 (5 bases). Germline values: CDR1 SGDLS, CDR2 YYNGEE. CDR3 length equals 15 residues. The ends were cut back, 3 bases at V and 5 bases at J, with 18 bases in the middle. The chain's CDR3 is CASSATGEQWDEQYF. The CDR3 DNA is TGTGCCAGCAGCGCAACAGGTGAACAGTGGGACGAGCAGTACTTC.

The chain links TRBV6-5 to TRBJ1-5, with TRBD1 matching over 7 bases. The V segment lost 6 bases and the J segment 8 bases; nucleotides outside the gene matches: 13. Germline values: CDR1 MNHEY, CDR2 SVGAGI. The CDR3 consists of 15 residues. In nucleotides, the CDR3 is TGTGCCAGCAGGCCCGGGACAGCCCTAGGAAAGCCCCAGCATTTT. Its translation is CASRPGTALGKPQHF.

The chain carries TRBV5-1 and TRBJ2-2, with a tentative D call TRBD1 (5 bases). In germline, CDR1 is SGHRS, CDR2 YFSETQ. This CDR3 is 15 amino acids long. Trimming left V 4 bases short and J 3 bases short, with 13 bases between. The CDR3 spells CASSLLTDYTGELFF. CDR3 DNA: TGCGCCAGCAGCCTCCTGACAGATTACACCGGGGAGCTGTTTTTT.

The V and J genes are TRBV21-1 and TRBJ1-2; the D call in the table, TRBD1, was not verified against the DNA. TRBV21-1 constitutes a pseudogene. CDR3 length: 17 residues. The DNA of the CDR3 is TGTGCCAGCAGCAAACGACAGGGGGTAAGGGTTGACTATGGCTACACCTTC. Amino acids: CASSKRQGVRVDYGYTF.

J is TRBJ2-7 and V is TRBV6-1; a possible D gene is TRBD2 (5 bases). The CDR3 totals 13 residues. The V and J ends lost 7 bases and 0 bases respectively, with 10 bases between them. Germline loops: CDR1 MNHNS, CDR2 SASEGT. The CDR3 coding sequence is TGTGCCAGCACGGGAACGGCCTCCTACGAGCAGTACTTC. This translates into CASTGTASYEQYF.

This chain links TRBV7-9 with TRBJ2-3; D is possibly TRBD1 (6 bases). The germline CDR1 and CDR2 sequences are SEHNR and FQNEAQ (reference sequence). The CDR3 is 16 residues long. V gave up 2 bases and J gave up 0 bases, with 12 bases separating them. CDR3 nucleotide sequence: TGTGCCAGCAGCTTATCGATTGGACAGAGCACAGATACGCAGTATTTT. Its protein product is CASSLSIGQSTDTQYF.